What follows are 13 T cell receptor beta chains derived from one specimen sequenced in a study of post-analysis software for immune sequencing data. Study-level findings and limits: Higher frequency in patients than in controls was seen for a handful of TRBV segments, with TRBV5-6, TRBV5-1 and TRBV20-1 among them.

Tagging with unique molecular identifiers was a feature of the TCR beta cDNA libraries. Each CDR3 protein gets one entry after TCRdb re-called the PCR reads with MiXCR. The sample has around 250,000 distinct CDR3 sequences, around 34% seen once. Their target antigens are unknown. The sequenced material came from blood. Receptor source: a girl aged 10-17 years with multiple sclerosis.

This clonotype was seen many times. The DNA of the CDR3 is TGTGCCAGCAGTTTAGAGGGGACAGCTGGGGCCAACGTCCTGACTTTC. Translated, it gives CASSLEGTAGANVLTF. The J gene is TRBJ2-6, the V gene TRBV28; 7 positions agree with TRBD1. The germline CDR1 and CDR2 sequences are MDHEN and SYDVKM. V lost 2 bases and J lost 2; bases outside the gene matches: 3. This CDR3 is built from 16 residues.

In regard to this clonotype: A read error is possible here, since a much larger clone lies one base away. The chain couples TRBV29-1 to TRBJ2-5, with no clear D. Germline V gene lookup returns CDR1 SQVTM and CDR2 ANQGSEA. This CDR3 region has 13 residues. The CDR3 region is CNAEGQVQETQYF. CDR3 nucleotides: TGCAACGCCGAAGGGCAGGTCCAAGAGACCCAGTACTTC.

CDR3 bases: TGTGCCAGCAGCGTAGTCCCGGGAGCCGGCACCGGGGAGCTGTTTTTT. Amino acid sequence: CASSVVPGAGTGELFF. The chain combines TRBV9 with TRBJ2-2; the D gene is possibly TRBD2 (6 bases). V lost 0 bases, J lost 4 bases, and 13 bases lay in between. Germline CDR1 reads SGDLS; CDR2 reads YYNGEE. The CDR3 sequence is 16 residues long.

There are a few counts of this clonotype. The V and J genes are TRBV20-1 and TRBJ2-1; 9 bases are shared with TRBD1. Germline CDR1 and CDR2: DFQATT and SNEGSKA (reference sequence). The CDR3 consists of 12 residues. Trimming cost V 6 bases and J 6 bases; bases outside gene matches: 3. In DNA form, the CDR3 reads TGCAGTGCGCAGACAGGGGGCAATGAGCAGTTCTTC. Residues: CSAQTGGNEQFF.

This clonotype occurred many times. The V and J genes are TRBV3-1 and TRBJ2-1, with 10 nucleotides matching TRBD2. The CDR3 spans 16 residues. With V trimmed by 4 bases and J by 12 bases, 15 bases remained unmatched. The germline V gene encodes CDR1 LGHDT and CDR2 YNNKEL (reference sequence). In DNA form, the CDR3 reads TGTGCCAGCAGCCCGGCTAGCGGGAGCCAGCGGGACGGGCAGTTCTTC. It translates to CASSPASGSQRDGQFF.

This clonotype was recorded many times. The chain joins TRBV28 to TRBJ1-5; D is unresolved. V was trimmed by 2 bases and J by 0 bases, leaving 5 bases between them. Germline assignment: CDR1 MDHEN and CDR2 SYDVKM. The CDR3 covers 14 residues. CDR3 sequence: CASSLQISNQPQHF. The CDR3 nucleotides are TGTGCCAGCAGTTTACAGATTAGCAATCAGCCCCAGCATTTT.

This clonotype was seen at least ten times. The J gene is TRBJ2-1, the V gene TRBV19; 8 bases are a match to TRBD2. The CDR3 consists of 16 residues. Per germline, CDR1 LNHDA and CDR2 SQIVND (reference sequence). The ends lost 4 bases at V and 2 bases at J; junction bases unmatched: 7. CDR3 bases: TGTGCCAGTAGTACCTCTAGCGGGCGGACCTACAATGAGCAGTTCTTC. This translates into CASSTSSGRTYNEQFF.

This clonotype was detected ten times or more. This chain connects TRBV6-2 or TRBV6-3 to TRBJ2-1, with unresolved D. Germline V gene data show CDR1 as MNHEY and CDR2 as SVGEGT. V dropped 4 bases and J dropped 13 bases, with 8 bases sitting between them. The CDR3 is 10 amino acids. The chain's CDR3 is CASSSGGQFF. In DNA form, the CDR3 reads TGTGCCAGCAGTTCGGGTGGACAGTTCTTC.

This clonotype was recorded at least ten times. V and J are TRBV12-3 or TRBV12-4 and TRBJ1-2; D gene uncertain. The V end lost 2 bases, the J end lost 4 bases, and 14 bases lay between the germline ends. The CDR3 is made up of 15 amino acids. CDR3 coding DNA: TGTGCCAGCAGTTTAAGGGAGGGCACCTTCTATGGCTACACCTTC. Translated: CASSLREGTFYGYTF.

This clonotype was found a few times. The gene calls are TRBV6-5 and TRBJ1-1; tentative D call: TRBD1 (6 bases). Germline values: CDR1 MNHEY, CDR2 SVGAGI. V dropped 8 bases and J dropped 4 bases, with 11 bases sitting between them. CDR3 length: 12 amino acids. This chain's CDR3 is CASQQGLTEAFF. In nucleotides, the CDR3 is TGTGCCAGCCAACAGGGTCTCACTGAAGCTTTCTTT.

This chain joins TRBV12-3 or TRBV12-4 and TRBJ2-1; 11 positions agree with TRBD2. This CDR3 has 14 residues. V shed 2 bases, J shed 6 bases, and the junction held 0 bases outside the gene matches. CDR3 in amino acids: CASSLTSGSNEQFF. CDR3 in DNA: TGTGCCAGCAGTTTAACTAGCGGGAGCAATGAGCAGTTCTTC.

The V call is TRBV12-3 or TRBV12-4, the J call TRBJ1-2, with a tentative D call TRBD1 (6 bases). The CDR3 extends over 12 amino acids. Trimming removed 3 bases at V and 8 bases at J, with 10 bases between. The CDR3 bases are TGTGCCAGCAGTTTGTGGGACACGGGCTACACCTTC. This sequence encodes CASSLWDTGYTF.

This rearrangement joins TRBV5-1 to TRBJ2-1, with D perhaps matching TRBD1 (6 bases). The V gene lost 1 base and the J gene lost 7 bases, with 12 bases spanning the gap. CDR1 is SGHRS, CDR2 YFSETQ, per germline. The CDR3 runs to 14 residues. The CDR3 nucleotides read TGCGCCAGCAGCTTGATATCCCAGGGGAATGAGCAGTTCTTC. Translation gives CASSLISQGNEQFF.